Shown below are 18 T cell receptor beta chains from a single sample sequenced in a study of T cells in Graves' hyperthyroidism and ophthalmopathy. TCR beta CDR3 sequences were amplified from RNA transcripts. The HTBI set primed first-round TCR CDR3 RT-PCR. TCRdb re-derived calls from the multiplex PCR reads in MiXCR, one entry per CDR3 protein. The data show approximately 350,000 distinct CDR3 sequences, roughly 15% seen once. The specimen sequenced was blood. The receptors derive from a woman aged 55-70 years with Graves' ophthalmopathy.

This clonotype was observed at least ten times. The chain links TRBV28 to TRBJ2-5; 9 nucleotides match TRBD2. V shed 4 bases and J 1 base; nucleotides not matched to a gene: 7. CDR3 length: 16 residues. The germline V gene has CDR1 MDHEN and CDR2 SYDVKM. CDR3 sequence reads: CASSSRLAGLQETQYF. CDR3 sequence (DNA): TGTGCCAGCAGTTCCCGGCTAGCGGGACTCCAAGAGACCCAGTACTTC.

There are many counts of this clonotype. The gene calls are TRBV18 and TRBJ2-3; D unclear. Germline V gene data show CDR1 as KGHSH and CDR2 as LQKENI. The CDR3 runs 13 residues. The V end lost 6 bases, the J end lost 0 bases, and 7 bases lay between the germline ends. The CDR3 region is CASSKTSTDTQYF. The CDR3 coding sequence is TGTGCCAGCTCGAAGACTAGCACAGATACGCAGTATTTT. Filled out from reference TRBV18 and TRBJ2-3, the complete variable domain reads NAGVMQNPRHLVRRRGQEARLRCSPMKGHSHVYWYRQLPEEGLKFMVYLQKENIIDESGMPKERFSAEFPKEGPSILRIQQVVRGDSAAYFCASSKTSTDTQYFGPGTRLTVL.

The CDR3 loop is CASSQDKITPTGGDGYTF. CDR3 sequence (DNA): TGTGCCAGCAGCCAAGATAAGATAACCCCGACAGGGGGAGATGGCTACACCTTC. This chain joins TRBV4-2 and TRBJ1-2, with 9 bases identical to TRBD1. The CDR3 spans 18 residues. Germline lookup yields CDR1 LGHNA and CDR2 YNFKEQ. Trimming at V came to 0 bases and at J to 6 bases, leaving 14 bases not matched to a gene.

This clonotype was observed many times. This chain connects TRBV11-2 to TRBJ2-7; 10 nucleotides line up with TRBD1. The V and J ends lost 3 bases and 2 bases, in that order; junction bases with no gene match: 16. CDR1 is SGHAT and CDR2 is FQNNGV in the germline V gene. The CDR3 extends over 19 amino acids. CDR3 loop: CASSLSWDRGSGSPYEQYF. The CDR3 DNA sequence: TGTGCCAGCAGCTTGTCCTGGGACAGGGGAAGCGGGAGCCCCTACGAGCAGTACTTC.

This clonotype was observed many times. The rearrangement links TRBV20-1 to TRBJ2-3; D ambiguous. There are 12 residues in the CDR3. The V end lost 3 bases, the J end lost 2 bases, and 6 bases lay between the germline ends. The germline V gene encodes CDR1 DFQATT and CDR2 SNEGSKA (reference sequence). CDR3 bases: TGCAGTGCTAGGTACCCCACAGATACGCAGTATTTT. Translation gives CSARYPTDTQYF.

V gene TRBV6-5 combines with J gene TRBJ2-2; no clear D. Trimming took off 0 bases at V and 5 bases at J, with 10 bases between the two ends. The CDR3 is 15 amino acids. CDR1 is MNHEY and CDR2 is SVGAGI in the germline V gene. This chain's CDR3 is CASSYSDGSTGELFF. CDR3 coding DNA: TGTGCCAGCAGTTACTCAGACGGATCTACCGGGGAGCTGTTTTTT.

This sequence joins TRBV4-1 and TRBJ2-7, with D tentatively TRBD1 or TRBD2 (5 bases each). The CDR3 covers 15 residues. V was clipped by 4 bases and J by 2 bases, with 15 bases between them. Per the germline V gene, CDR1 is MGHRA and CDR2 is YSYEKL. Here the CDR3 reads CASSPDTGTTYEQYF. CDR3 DNA sequence: TGCGCCAGCAGCCCTGATACCGGGACCACCTACGAGCAGTACTTC.

With respect to this clonotype: A read error may account for a junction end that differs from germline. The chain links TRBV4-3 to TRBJ1-5; D gene uncertain. The CDR3 contains 13 residues. Per germline, CDR1 LGHNA and CDR2 YSLEER. In DNA, the CDR3 is TGCGCCAACAGCCACGGCCCGCATCAGCCCCAGCATTTT. It encodes CANSHGPHQPQHF.

This clonotype has at least ten counts. The J gene is TRBJ2-5, the V gene TRBV11-2; 8 bases are a match to TRBD2. The V segment lost 8 bases and the J segment 2 bases; nucleotides outside the gene matches: 10. The CDR3 is 15 amino acids. The germline V gene encodes CDR1 SGHAT and CDR2 FQNNGV. The CDR3 is CASRLGGLEQETQYF. CDR3 nucleotides: TGTGCCAGCCGCCTGGGGGGACTAGAACAAGAGACCCAGTACTTC.

This clonotype was observed many times. The chain recombines TRBV27 with TRBJ1-1; tentatively, D is TRBD1 (5 bases). Trimming removed 1 base from V and 1 base from J, with 10 bases in between. Looked up from germline, CDR1 is MNHEY and CDR2 is SMNVEV (reference sequence). The length of the CDR3 is 15 residues. The CDR3 coding sequence is TGTGCCAGCAGTTTATTAGGCGGGGGGAACACTGAAGCTTTCTTT. It yields the protein CASSLLGGGNTEAFF.

This clonotype was found many times. The J gene is TRBJ2-3, the V gene TRBV5-1, with 7 bases matching TRBD2. Losses at the gene ends were 3 bases for V and 2 bases for J; bases not matched to a gene: 6. There are 15 residues in the CDR3. Germline assignment: CDR1 SGHRS and CDR2 YFSETQ. The CDR3 here is CASSSLAGDTDTQYF. The CDR3 nucleotides read TGCGCCAGCAGCTCGCTGGCGGGGGACACAGATACGCAGTATTTT.

The table lists this clonotype with many counts. The rearrangement uses TRBV30 and TRBJ2-7; D unresolved. The CDR3 totals 13 residues. Per germline, CDR1 GTSNPN and CDR2 SVGIG (reference sequence). Trimming took 3 bases from V and 5 from J, leaving 14 bases between them. The CDR3 DNA reads as TGTGCCTGGAGACCCGAAGCGCCCCACGAGCAGTACTTC. Protein product: CAWRPEAPHEQYF.

This clonotype was found many times. The rearrangement uses TRBV29-1 and TRBJ2-3, with 9 nucleotides matching TRBD2. CDR1 SQVTM and CDR2 ANQGSEA come from the germline V gene. The CDR3 sequence is 14 residues long. V was pared by 5 bases and J by 5 bases, with 8 bases of the junction left unmatched. This CDR3 is CSVSLAGRRDTQYF. CDR3 in DNA: TGCAGCGTTAGTCTAGCGGGGCGACGAGATACGCAGTATTTT.

This clonotype was observed many times. The chain carries TRBV2 and TRBJ2-5; a weak D match, TRBD2 (6 bases). V was shortened by 3 bases and J by 5 bases, with 10 bases between the two germline ends. Germline values: CDR1 SNHLY, CDR2 FYNNEI. CDR3 length: 13 residues. The CDR3 sequence is CASSDGGVETQYF. In DNA form, the CDR3 reads TGTGCCAGCAGTGACGGAGGGGTTGAGACCCAGTACTTC.

This clonotype was picked up a small number of times. The V call is TRBV18, the J call TRBJ2-7; 7 bases are shared with TRBD1. From germline, CDR1 is KGHSH and CDR2 LQKENI. CDR3 length equals 14 residues. V lost 3 bases to trimming and J lost 2 bases; unmatched junction nucleotides: 4. The CDR3 region is CASSPDRTAYEQYF. DNA of the CDR3: TGTGCCAGCTCACCGGACAGGACCGCCTACGAGCAGTACTTC.

The chain employs TRBV5-1 and TRBJ2-5; 8 nucleotides agree with TRBD2. V trimming: 5 bases; J trimming: 5 bases; junction bases outside the gene matches: 8. Germline lookup yields CDR1 SGHRS and CDR2 YFSETQ. This CDR3 contains 14 residues. CDR3 region: CASSYGRGGETQYF. As DNA, the CDR3 is TGCGCCAGCAGTTACGGACGGGGGGGTGAGACCCAGTACTTC.

There are many counts of this clonotype. This rearrangement joins TRBV7-2 to TRBJ2-1; D is possibly TRBD1 (6 bases). The CDR3 extends over 15 amino acids. V gave up 5 bases and J gave up 8 bases, with 19 bases separating them. Germline V gene sequence: CDR1 SGHTA, CDR2 FQGNSA. Written as DNA, the CDR3 is TGTGCCAGCAGCCACAGGGAATCCCCCCCCTATGAGCAGTTCTTC. It translates to CASSHRESPPYEQFF.

This clonotype came up many times. J is TRBJ2-2 and V is TRBV30; D is unresolved. Germline CDR1 is GTSNPN and CDR2 is SVGIG (reference sequence). The CDR3 covers 13 residues. The V and J ends lost 2 bases and 7 bases respectively, with 11 bases between them. CDR3 sequence: CAWSPRGSGELFF. The CDR3 DNA follows: TGTGCCTGGAGTCCCCGAGGCAGCGGGGAGCTGTTTTTT.